The present T cell receptor (beta chain) was sequenced within a study of spatial heterogeneity in lung cancer. Looking at the study overall: The donor population consisted of more than 55 patients with untreated, early-stage non-small cell lung cancer. Sequence detection consistently recorded a greater number of beta-chain than alpha-chain sequences. Study-wide results and caveats: Resection saw ubiquitous expanded tumor TCRs appear in blood more than follow-up did.

Worth noting for this clonotype: The target antigen is unknown.

Each CDR3 protein is one row after TCRdb ran MiXCR on the 5' RACE reads. The table has under 25,000 distinct CDR3 sequences, 10% seen once. Trimming removed 1 base from V and 2 bases from J, with 14 bases in between. The CDR3 length is 15 residues. Germline loops: CDR1 DFQATT, CDR2 SNEGSKA (reference sequence). Described time point: blood at routine non-recurrence follow-up after resection. The clonotype originates from a female donor with early-stage non-small cell lung cancer. The chain couples TRBV20-1 to TRBJ2-5; TRBD1 is a possible D gene (6 bases). The source was PBMCs, collected at follow-up. CDR3 DNA: TGCAGTGCTAGAGTTTTGAACAGGGTACAAGAGACCCAGTACTTC. Protein sequence: CSARVLNRVQETQYF.